This T cell receptor beta chain comes out of a study of T cell responses to AZD1222 COVID-19 vaccine. The assay was immunoSEQ multiplex PCR, and TCRdb's table has in-frame clones only and misses some. There are over 110,000 clones in the sample; 85% to 95% occur only once, and about 12% lies in the top ten. After removal of 7 bases from V and 9 bases from J, the junction contained 9 bases not matched to a gene. In germline, CDR1 is SGHTS, CDR2 YDEGEE. This CDR3 has 13 amino acids. The sequence was collected from an adult who had recovered from COVID-19. The material was peripheral blood, obtained after recovery from COVID-19. V and J are TRBV5-8 and TRBJ2-1; 8 nucleotides match TRBD2. The DNA for the CDR3 is TGTGCCAGCTACTCGGCGGGAGGAGTTGAGCAGTTCTTC. Amino acids: CASYSAGGVEQFF.